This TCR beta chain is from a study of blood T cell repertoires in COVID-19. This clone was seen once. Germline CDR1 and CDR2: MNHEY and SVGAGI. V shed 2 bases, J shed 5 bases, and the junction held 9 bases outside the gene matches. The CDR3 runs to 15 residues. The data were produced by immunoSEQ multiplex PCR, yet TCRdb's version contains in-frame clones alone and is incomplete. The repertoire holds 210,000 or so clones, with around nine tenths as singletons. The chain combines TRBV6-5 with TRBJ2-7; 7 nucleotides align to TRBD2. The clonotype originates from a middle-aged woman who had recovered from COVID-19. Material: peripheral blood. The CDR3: CASSYTTGGLDEQYF. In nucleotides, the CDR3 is TGTGCCAGCAGTTACACTACGGGGGGTCTTGACGAGCAGTACTTC.